This TCR beta chain was sequenced for a study of T cell responses to AZD1222 COVID-19 vaccine. Clones were sequenced by immunoSEQ multiplex PCR, and TCRdb holds only the in-frame ones, with some missing. The data hold around 200,000 clones, with about 90% observed a single time. CDR1 and CDR2 (germline): SQVTM, ANQGSEA. The trim removed 3 bases at V and 1 base at J, leaving 11 bases unmatched. The CDR3 covers 17 residues. This sequence joins TRBV29-1 and TRBJ2-2, with 7 bases aligning to TRBD2. The sequence was obtained from an adult in good health. The sample was peripheral blood, taken on day 0 of AZD1222 vaccination. CDR3 nucleotides: TGCAGCGTTGACGGTGGGGCATTAGCGGGGAACACCGGGGAGCTGTTTTTT. This gives the protein CSVDGGALAGNTGELFF.